The following is a T cell receptor (beta chain) sequence with its context. In the study's own analysis: Estimated nucleated cell counts came from reference gene primer amplification. TCRdb's copy holds only in-frame clones and misses some; the assay was immunoSEQ multiplex PCR. From that table come the V and J calls and clone size; the DNA was used to work out D and trimming. The repertoire includes 150,000 to 200,000 clones, about 90% of them detected once, and around 1.2% sits in the top ten. The data were taken from a study of blood T cell repertoires in COVID-19. Study details: Researchers got acute and convalescent COVID-19 samples from the United States, Italy and Spain. PBMCs, B-cell-depleted T cells, or T cells provided the cDNA or gDNA that made up the material.

Those who participated ranged in age from roughly 18 to 90 years and resided in about two dozen US areas. This sequence was found in a human donor with acute COVID-19. The donor label of this sample is uncertain. The sample was PBMCs or T cells enriched from blood (not recorded which).

The CDR3 DNA follows: TGTGCCAGCAGCCAGCAGGGGGCCGGATCACCCCTCCACTTT. Translating it yields CASSQQGAGSPLHF. The rearrangement joins TRBV7-9 to TRBJ1-6; the match to TRBD1 covers 8 bases. The length of the CDR3 is 14 residues. From germline, CDR1 is SEHNR and CDR2 FQNEAQ (reference sequence). With 5 bases clipped from V and 10 bases from J, the junction kept 7 bases outside the gene matches.